The source of this T cell receptor beta chain is a study of blood T cell repertoires in COVID-19. Overall study: Samples representing acute and convalescent COVID-19 were sourced from the United States, Italy and Spain.

The study assigned cohorts using participant-reported clinical history. Someone with COVID-19 had been met by exposed participants within 2 weeks before study entry. Repertoires were generated with immunoSEQ multiplex PCR, while TCRdb's copy carries only in-frame clones and drops some. This sample carries 350,000 or so clones, about 90% of them seen once, and the ten largest clones take over 1%. Germline loops: CDR1 MDHEN, CDR2 SYDVKM. The length of the CDR3 is 11 residues. The germline V and J ends were trimmed by 6 bases and 3 bases, with 3 bases remaining between them. The TCR was taken from a woman in her 30s who had been exposed to COVID-19. The chain carries TRBV28 and TRBJ1-5; D ambiguous. Sequencing was carried out using PBMCs or T cells enriched from blood (not recorded which). CDR3 sequence: CASSFNQPQHF. Here the CDR3 DNA reads TGTGCCAGCAGCTTCAATCAGCCCCAGCATTTT.